The 10 T cell receptor beta chains below come from one sample, sequenced in a study of T cell repertoires in cytomegalovirus infection. TCRdb processed the reads anew with MiXCR; each CDR3 protein has one entry. The sample lists 300,000 or so distinct CDR3 sequences; approximately 25% were seen once. Antigen specificity for these receptors is unknown. Sequenced material: cultured PBMCs, taken from culture after CMV antigen stimulation. The receptor set was obtained from a human donor in good health (CMV status not recorded). Some clones in this sample may be carry-over from other donors' samples.

This clonotype was found once. The chain carries TRBV2 and TRBJ1-1; D is ambiguous. Germline CDR1 reads SNHLY; CDR2 reads FYNNEI. The CDR3 totals 14 residues. V gave up 3 bases and J gave up 11 bases, with 19 bases separating them. The CDR3 DNA sequence: TGTGCCAGCAGTGAGGCCCCTGAATCGCCGGGGGCTTTCTTT. Amino acids: CASSEAPESPGAFF.

The chain couples TRBV6-6 to TRBJ2-3; 7 bases map to TRBD2. Trimming at V came to 5 bases and at J to 2 bases, leaving 10 bases not matched to a gene. CDR3 length: 16 residues. Per germline, CDR1 MNHNY and CDR2 SVGAGI (reference sequence). The CDR3 spells CASSPVSGSPTDTQYF. As DNA, the CDR3 is TGTGCCAGCAGTCCCGTTAGCGGGTCCCCCACAGATACGCAGTATTTT.

The rearrangement uses TRBV7-9 and TRBJ1-5; the D gene is possibly TRBD1 (5 bases). CDR1 is SEHNR and CDR2 is FQNEAQ in the germline V gene (reference sequence). V was pared by 4 bases and J by 6 bases, with 13 bases between. The CDR3 covers 14 residues. The CDR3 here is CASSSLQEGQPQHF. Here the CDR3 DNA reads TGTGCCAGCAGCTCGCTACAGGAGGGTCAGCCCCAGCATTTT.

J is TRBJ2-1 and V is TRBV4-3; D may be TRBD1 or TRBD2 (5 bases each). The V gene's germline CDR1 is LGHNA and CDR2 YSLEER. Between the trimmed V and J ends, which lost 2 bases and 7 bases, there was a span of 9 bases. CDR3 size: 13 residues. The CDR3 loop reads CASSQSGQNEQFF. DNA for the CDR3: TGCGCCAGCAGCCAATCGGGGCAAAATGAGCAGTTCTTC.

The chain combines TRBV6-2 or TRBV6-3 with TRBJ2-3, with D unresolved. With 6 bases removed from V and 3 bases from J, the gap between germline ends came to 13 bases. Germline CDR1 is MNHEY and CDR2 is SVGEGT. This CDR3 spans 14 amino acids. CDR3 amino acids: CASSPTRLTDTQYF. Here the CDR3 DNA reads TGTGCCAGCAGCCCGACGAGACTGACAGATACGCAGTATTTT.

V and J are TRBV6-2 or TRBV6-3 and TRBJ2-3, with D hard to call. Germline CDR1 reads MNHEY; CDR2 reads SVGEGT. V was pared by 5 bases and J by 5 bases, with 11 bases between. The CDR3 covers 13 residues. The CDR3 reads CASSPPSEDTQYF. Written as DNA, the CDR3 is TGTGCCAGCAGTCCCCCTAGTGAAGATACGCAGTATTTT.

V is TRBV20-1 and J is TRBJ2-7; perhaps TRBD2 as D (6 bases). Germline lookup yields CDR1 DFQATT and CDR2 SNEGSKA (reference sequence). V was trimmed by 6 bases and J by 7 bases, leaving 19 bases between them. This CDR3 has 13 residues. DNA of the CDR3: TGCAGTGCCCCTTTCCGGGACTCTACGGAGCAGTACTTC. Protein product: CSAPFRDSTEQYF.

Here the CDR3 reads CASSPFELAGTDTQYF. The CDR3 DNA reads as TGTGCCAGCTCACCATTTGAACTAGCGGGCACAGATACGCAGTATTTT. The gene calls are TRBV18 and TRBJ2-3; 8 nucleotides line up with TRBD2. V gave up 2 bases and J gave up 1 base; unmatched junction bases: 5. This CDR3 is 16 amino acids long. Germline V gene sequence: CDR1 KGHSH, CDR2 LQKENI.

The chain links TRBV4-1 to TRBJ1-2; D is ambiguous. The V gene lost 4 bases and the J gene lost 3 bases, with 9 bases spanning the gap. Germline V lookup: CDR1 MGHRA, CDR2 YSYEKL. The CDR3 contains 13 residues. DNA for the CDR3: TGCGCCAGCAGCCGTCGACGGGACTATGGCTACACCTTC. Amino acid sequence: CASSRRRDYGYTF.

This clonotype was observed a few times. The chain carries TRBV11-2 and TRBJ2-2; D is perhaps TRBD2 (5 bases). The CDR3 loop spans 12 amino acids. Germline V gives CDR1 SGHAT, CDR2 FQNNGV. V was cut by 6 bases and J by 6 bases, with 8 bases left in between. CDR3 sequence: CASRMRAGELFF. Here the CDR3 DNA reads TGTGCCAGCAGAATGAGGGCCGGGGAGCTGTTTTTT.